The entry below describes one T cell receptor beta chain. This table comes from immunoSEQ multiplex PCR, and its TCRdb copy is limited to in-frame clones, with some not included. The sample lists fewer than 50,000 clones; around 93% were seen once. These data are taken from a study of T cell changes during pregnancy in multiple sclerosis. Sample: CD8+ T cells from peripheral blood mononuclear cells, taken in the first trimester of pregnancy. The source is a female donor with multiple sclerosis, enrolled in a pregnancy study.

The DNA for the CDR3 is TGTGCCAGCAGCCAAGAAGTCGGGACAGGGGCTTACAATGAGCAGTTCTTC. It is translated as CASSQEVGTGAYNEQFF. This chain uses TRBV4-2 with TRBJ2-1; TRBD1 matches 10 bases. The CDR3 runs to 17 residues. CDR1 is LGHNA and CDR2 is YNFKEQ in the germline V gene. Losses at the gene ends were 0 bases for V and 4 bases for J; bases not matched to a gene: 6.